One and the same sample provided the 27 T cell receptor beta chains below, sequenced in a study of CD8 T cells in ankylosing spondylitis. TCRdb processed the 5' RACE reads anew with MiXCR; each CDR3 protein has one entry. The repertoire has about 390,000 distinct CDR3 sequences, more than 20% of them found once; the top ten carry about 16%. General observations from the study: Ankylosing spondylitis blood seemed to carry a telltale TCR beta motif made of roughly eight highly homologous variants.

Their cognate antigens are unknown. Sequenced input: blood, either unsorted or a sorted T cell fraction (not recorded which). The receptor source for this set is a male donor with ankylosing spondylitis.

This clonotype was seen more than once but under ten times. V usage is TRBV3-1 and J usage is TRBJ2-7; D remains unclear. Trimming cost V 0 bases and J 0 bases, with 9 bases left between them. CDR1 and CDR2 (germline): LGHDT, YNNKEL (reference sequence). There are 15 residues in the CDR3. The CDR3 sequence is CASSQDLVNSYEQYF. Written as DNA, the CDR3 is TGTGCCAGCAGCCAAGATCTCGTAAACTCCTACGAGCAGTACTTC.

Only a few counts were recorded for this clonotype. The chain joins TRBV19 to TRBJ1-5; no firm D call. Per the germline V gene, CDR1 is LNHDA and CDR2 is SQIVND (reference sequence). Trimming took 5 bases from V and 4 from J, leaving 9 bases between them. The CDR3 runs 13 residues. The CDR3 DNA follows: TGTGCCAGTAGTCCCGGACTGAATCAGCCCCAGCATTTT. Translating it yields CASSPGLNQPQHF.

The CDR3 loop reads CASSLDYAGELFF. CDR3 sequence (DNA): TGTGCCAGCAGCTTAGATTATGCCGGGGAGCTGTTTTTT. The chain couples TRBV7-8 to TRBJ2-2; no definite D call. Trimming left V 1 base short and J 6 bases short, with 6 bases between. Germline V lookup: CDR1 SGHVS, CDR2 FQNEAQ. This CDR3 contains 13 residues.

This clonotype was seen ten or more times. The chain uses TRBV19 and TRBJ2-1; TRBD1 agrees at 9 bases. The CDR3 sequence is 13 residues long. CDR1 is LNHDA and CDR2 is SQIVND in the germline V gene (reference sequence). Trimming at V came to 7 bases and at J to 6 bases, leaving 4 bases not matched to a gene. DNA for the CDR3: TGTGCCAGTACCCGACAGGGGGTCAATGAGCAGTTCTTC. It yields the protein CASTRQGVNEQFF.

The V gene is TRBV2, the J gene TRBJ1-5; 10 positions match TRBD1. V lost 3 bases and J lost 7; bases outside the gene matches: 3. The CDR3 is 14 amino acids. In germline, CDR1 is SNHLY, CDR2 FYNNEI. CDR3: CASSEGTGAQPQHF. The DNA for the CDR3 is TGTGCCAGCAGTGAGGGGACAGGGGCCCAGCCCCAGCATTTT.

In its sample, this clonotype was seen a few times. This chain links TRBV7-9 with TRBJ2-1, with TRBD1 identical over 9 bases. Germline values: CDR1 SEHNR, CDR2 FQNEAQ (reference sequence). J was trimmed by 7 bases and V by 2 bases; bases with no gene match: 9. The CDR3 sequence is 16 residues long. DNA of the CDR3: TGTGCCAGCAGCTTAAATTACAGGGGGCGTCTTAATGAGCAGTTCTTC. Amino acids: CASSLNYRGRLNEQFF.

The table lists this clonotype with a few counts. This chain connects TRBV6-2 or TRBV6-3 to TRBJ2-1; 8 bases agree with TRBD2. V gave up 0 bases and J gave up 9 bases; unmatched junction bases: 7. CDR1 and CDR2 (germline): MNHEY, SVGEGT. The length of the CDR3 is 15 residues. The CDR3 nucleotides are TGTGCCAGCAGTTACTCGTACAGCGGGAGTGTTGAGCAGTTCTTC. This gives the protein CASSYSYSGSVEQFF.

The CDR3 protein is CASSQDGGPYNEQFF. The DNA for the CDR3 is TGTGCCAGCAGCCAAGATGGGGGCCCCTACAATGAGCAGTTCTTC. The chain combines TRBV3-1 with TRBJ2-1; maybe TRBD1 (6 bases). Trimming pared 0 bases from V and 2 bases from J, leaving 8 bases between. This CDR3 is 15 amino acids long. Per the germline V gene, CDR1 is LGHDT and CDR2 is YNNKEL (reference sequence).

The chain employs TRBV20-1 and TRBJ2-1, with D possibly being TRBD1 (5 bases). This CDR3 region has 16 residues. Trimming took off 0 bases at V and 0 bases at J, with 12 bases between the two ends. The germline V gene encodes CDR1 DFQATT and CDR2 SNEGSKA (reference sequence). CDR3 sequence reads: CSAREDTGTSYNEQFF. CDR3 coding DNA: TGCAGTGCTAGAGAGGATACAGGAACCTCCTACAATGAGCAGTTCTTC.

There are a few counts of this clonotype. This sequence joins TRBV6-5 and TRBJ2-2; the match to TRBD2 covers 7 bases. After removal of 2 bases from V and 6 bases from J, the junction contained 6 bases not matched to a gene. Germline V gene data show CDR1 as MNHEY and CDR2 as SVGAGI. The CDR3 contains 15 residues. CDR3 in DNA: TGTGCCAGCAGTTACCAAGGACTAGTCGCCGGGGAGCTGTTTTTT. The encoded protein is CASSYQGLVAGELFF.

This clonotype was counted only a few times. The rearrangement joins TRBV14 to TRBJ1-4; no clear D gene. This CDR3 is built from 14 residues. Germline CDR1 is SGHDN and CDR2 is FVKESK. V was cut by 2 bases and J by 8 bases, with 12 bases left in between. CDR3 sequence: CASSQNRVWEKLFF. The CDR3 DNA sequence: TGTGCCAGCAGCCAAAACCGGGTTTGGGAAAAACTGTTTTTT.

The chain employs TRBV27 and TRBJ2-3; D remains unclear. V shed 5 bases and J shed 4 bases, with 13 bases lying between them. Germline lookup yields CDR1 MNHEY and CDR2 SMNVEV (reference sequence). The CDR3 extends over 14 amino acids. The CDR3 here is CASSQRPSSDTQYF. CDR3 sequence (DNA): TGTGCCAGCAGTCAAAGACCTTCTTCAGATACGCAGTATTTT.

The chain combines TRBV7-8 with TRBJ2-1, with a weak D call TRBD1 (6 bases). Germline CDR1 is SGHVS and CDR2 is FQNEAQ. Trimming removed 5 bases from V and 8 bases from J, with 16 bases in between. The CDR3 runs to 14 residues. This chain's CDR3 is CASSLVRGSDEQFF. CDR3 DNA: TGTGCCAGCAGCCTGGTGAGGGGGAGCGATGAGCAGTTCTTC.

The J gene is TRBJ2-7, the V gene TRBV20-1; 10 bases line up with TRBD2. J gave up 5 bases and V 5 bases, and 9 bases lay outside the gene matches. CDR1 and CDR2 (germline): DFQATT, SNEGSKA (reference sequence). The CDR3 runs to 14 residues. CDR3 sequence (DNA): TGCAGTGCTCTGAAAACTAGCGGGACTAACGAGCAGTACTTC. Protein sequence: CSALKTSGTNEQYF.

As DNA, the CDR3 is TGCGCCAGCAGCTTGTACCCGCGGGCCAGCTCCTACAATGAGCAGTTCTTC. It yields the protein CASSLYPRASSYNEQFF. The V gene is TRBV5-1, the J gene TRBJ2-1; perhaps TRBD2 as D (5 bases). V dropped 1 base and J dropped 0 bases, with 14 bases sitting between them. CDR3 size: 17 residues. CDR1 and CDR2 from the germline V gene are SGHRS and YFSETQ.

This chain uses TRBV7-9 with TRBJ2-7; the D gene is possibly TRBD2 (6 bases). Germline V gene lookup returns CDR1 SEHNR and CDR2 FQNEAQ (reference sequence). This CDR3 has 14 amino acids. The V and J ends lost 2 bases and 1 base respectively, with 9 bases between them. This CDR3 reads CASSLPGSSYEQYF. The CDR3 nucleotides are TGTGCCAGCAGCTTACCCGGGAGTTCCTACGAGCAGTACTTC.

This clonotype came up a few times. This rearrangement joins TRBV20-1 to TRBJ2-1; unclear D gene. The germline CDR1 and CDR2 sequences are DFQATT and SNEGSKA (reference sequence). Between the trimmed V and J ends, which lost 1 base and 2 bases, there was a span of 12 bases. The CDR3 runs to 15 residues. The CDR3 region is CSARASKVPYNEQFF. The CDR3 bases are TGCAGTGCTAGAGCCAGTAAGGTCCCCTACAATGAGCAGTTCTTC.

The chain joins TRBV2 to TRBJ2-1, with 11 bases identical to TRBD2. The CDR3 consists of 15 residues. Germline loops: CDR1 SNHLY, CDR2 FYNNEI. Unmatched junction bases numbered 6, after V lost 7 bases and J lost 4 bases. In nucleotides, the CDR3 is TGTGCCAGCAAGACTAGCGGGATCGAATACAATGAGCAGTTCTTC. Translated: CASKTSGIEYNEQFF.

This clonotype was counted a few times. This chain connects TRBV15 to TRBJ1-1; TRBD1 is a possible D gene (6 bases). The CDR3 sequence is 17 residues long. Germline V gives CDR1 LNHNV, CDR2 YYDKDF (reference sequence). The ends were cut back, 0 bases at V and 1 base at J, with 15 bases in the middle. CDR3 amino acids: CATSRDLGAGGNTEAFF. The CDR3, as DNA: TGTGCCACCAGCAGAGATTTGGGGGCGGGGGGGAACACTGAAGCTTTCTTT.

This clonotype was observed a few times. This sequence joins TRBV18 and TRBJ2-5, with D unresolved. Per the germline V gene, CDR1 is KGHSH and CDR2 is LQKENI. The CDR3 consists of 13 residues. Between the trimmed V and J ends, which lost 3 bases and 5 bases, there was a span of 10 bases. CDR3 sequence (DNA): TGTGCCAGCTCACCCCAGGAAAGGGAGACCCAGTACTTC. Protein sequence: CASSPQERETQYF.

In DNA form, the CDR3 reads TGTGCCAGCAGCTTAGCCGGGGAAGTCGAAAAACTGTTTTTT. Amino acid sequence: CASSLAGEVEKLFF. This rearrangement joins TRBV7-9 to TRBJ1-4; no clear D. Trimming cost V 0 bases and J 8 bases, with 10 bases left between them. This CDR3 comprises 14 residues. Germline CDR1 and CDR2: SEHNR and FQNEAQ (reference sequence).

The chain employs TRBV24-1 and TRBJ2-3; 11 nucleotides line up with TRBD2. Germline CDR1 reads KGHDR; CDR2 reads SFDVKD. The CDR3 has 15 residues. V lost 5 bases and J lost 4; bases outside the gene matches: 4. This CDR3 is CATSAASGRPDTQYF. In DNA, the CDR3 is TGTGCCACCAGTGCGGCTAGCGGGAGGCCAGATACGCAGTATTTT.

The DNA of the CDR3 is TGCGCCAGCAGCCAACCCCGCTCGCGCTACAATGAGCAGTTCTTC. This codes for CASSQPRSRYNEQFF. The chain has TRBV4-1 and TRBJ2-1; D remains unclear. This CDR3 spans 15 amino acids. CDR1 and CDR2 (germline): MGHRA, YSYEKL. V was trimmed by 2 bases and J by 3 bases, leaving 11 bases between them.

This clonotype was detected a few times. The V call is TRBV6-1, the J call TRBJ2-1; the D gene is possibly TRBD1 (7 bases). This CDR3 is 14 amino acids long. V was shortened by 7 bases and J by 4 bases, with 14 bases between the two germline ends. CDR1 and CDR2 (germline): MNHNS, SASEGT. The DNA of the CDR3 is TGTGCCAGCAAAGGGGGGACAGCATACAATGAGCAGTTCTTC. It encodes CASKGGTAYNEQFF.

The chain carries TRBV25-1 and TRBJ2-2; TRBD1 aligns across 7 bases. The V segment lost 4 bases and the J segment 0 bases; nucleotides outside the gene matches: 8. The CDR3 spans 17 residues. Per the germline V gene, CDR1 is MGHDK and CDR2 is SYGVNS. The CDR3 DNA follows: TGTGCCAGCAGTGGGCCCCGGGACAGATCGAACACCGGGGAGCTGTTTTTT. Encoded protein: CASSGPRDRSNTGELFF.

The chain combines TRBV2 with TRBJ1-5; no clear D gene. This CDR3 is built from 15 residues. CDR1 SNHLY and CDR2 FYNNEI come from the germline V gene. Trimming took off 2 bases at V and 6 bases at J, with 14 bases between the two ends. The CDR3 DNA sequence: TGTGCCAGCAGTGAAAAGCAAACAGTCACTCAGCCCCAGCATTTT. Residues: CASSEKQTVTQPQHF.

In this sample, this clonotype turned up a few times. The chain combines TRBV18 with TRBJ2-1; 9 bases agree with TRBD2. There are 17 residues in the CDR3. Germline V CDR1 and CDR2: KGHSH, LQKENI. J was trimmed by 2 bases and V by 0 bases; bases with no gene match: 5. The CDR3 here is CASSPPVAGGAYNEQFF. The CDR3 bases are TGTGCCAGCTCACCACCTGTTGCGGGAGGGGCCTACAATGAGCAGTTCTTC.